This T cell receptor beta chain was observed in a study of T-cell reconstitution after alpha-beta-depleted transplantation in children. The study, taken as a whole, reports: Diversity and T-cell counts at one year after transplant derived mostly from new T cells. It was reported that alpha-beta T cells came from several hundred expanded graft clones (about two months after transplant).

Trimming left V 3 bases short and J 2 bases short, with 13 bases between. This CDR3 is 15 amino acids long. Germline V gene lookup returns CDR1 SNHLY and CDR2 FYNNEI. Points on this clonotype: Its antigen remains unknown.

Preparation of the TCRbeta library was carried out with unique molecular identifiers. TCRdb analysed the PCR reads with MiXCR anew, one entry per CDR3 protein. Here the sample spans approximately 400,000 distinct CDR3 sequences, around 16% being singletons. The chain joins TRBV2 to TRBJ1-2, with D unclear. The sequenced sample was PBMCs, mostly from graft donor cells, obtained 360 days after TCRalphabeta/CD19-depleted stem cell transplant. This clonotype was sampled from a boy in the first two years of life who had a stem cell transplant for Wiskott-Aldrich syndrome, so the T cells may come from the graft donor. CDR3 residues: CASSEGGGPNYGYTF. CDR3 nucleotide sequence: TGTGCCAGCAGTGAGGGAGGAGGCCCAAACTATGGCTACACCTTC.